This T cell receptor beta chain was observed in a study of OX40 agonist ivuxolimab in advanced cancers. CDR1 and CDR2 (germline): SGHVS, FNYEAQ. The CDR3 extends over 14 amino acids. The germline V and J ends were trimmed by 3 bases and 0 bases, with 8 bases remaining between them. TCRdb keeps only in-frame clones here, not all; method: immunoSEQ multiplex PCR. The sample shows 71,000 or so clones, about nine tenths of them seen only once. The TCR sequence derives from an adult with an advanced solid tumor such as melanoma, head and neck, liver or kidney cancer. The source material was CD4+ or CD8+ T cells sorted from blood, sampled in a trial of the OX40 agonist ivuxolimab. The chain uses TRBV7-6 and TRBJ2-5, with D possibly matching TRBD2 (5 bases). The CDR3 DNA follows: TGTGCCAGCAGCTTCCGCGGGTACCAAGAGACCCAGTACTTC. Residues: CASSFRGYQETQYF.